This TCR beta chain was sequenced in a study of cytomegalovirus exposure and HLA in healthy donors. The CDR3 is 15 residues long. Looked up from germline, CDR1 is SGHRS and CDR2 is YFSETQ. With 4 bases clipped from V and 3 bases from J, the junction kept 7 bases outside the gene matches. Notes on the study in general: No immune exposure information besides CMV serostatus was available. About 87% or about 30% of the time was how often most TCR beta V segments were productive, according to an earlier analysis. A later analysis linked a missense variant in DCLRE1C to the trimming of TCR beta V and J genes.

The table lists this clone with a count of one. Its antigen remains unknown. Healthy donors of bone marrow made up the group. Amplification used 60 Vbeta primers and 13 Jbeta primers. Clones were sequenced by immunoSEQ multiplex PCR, and TCRdb holds only the in-frame ones, with some missing. The sample shows 100,000 or so clones, 70% to 85% of them seen only once. Specimen: PBMCs. The clonotype originates from a woman in her thirties or forties in good health and CMV-seronegative. The chain has TRBV5-1 and TRBJ2-3; 8 nucleotides match TRBD1. CDR3 DNA: TGCGCCAGCAGCCCCGGACAGGGATCGACAGATACGCAGTATTTT. It is translated as CASSPGQGSTDTQYF. The whole variable domain, remainder taken from reference TRBV5-1 and TRBJ2-3, is KAGVTQTPRYLIKTRGQQVTLSCSPISGHRSVSWYQQTPGQGLQFLFEYFSETQRNKGNFPGRFSGRQFSNSRSEMNVSTLELGDSALYLCASSPGQGSTDTQYFGPGTRLTVL.